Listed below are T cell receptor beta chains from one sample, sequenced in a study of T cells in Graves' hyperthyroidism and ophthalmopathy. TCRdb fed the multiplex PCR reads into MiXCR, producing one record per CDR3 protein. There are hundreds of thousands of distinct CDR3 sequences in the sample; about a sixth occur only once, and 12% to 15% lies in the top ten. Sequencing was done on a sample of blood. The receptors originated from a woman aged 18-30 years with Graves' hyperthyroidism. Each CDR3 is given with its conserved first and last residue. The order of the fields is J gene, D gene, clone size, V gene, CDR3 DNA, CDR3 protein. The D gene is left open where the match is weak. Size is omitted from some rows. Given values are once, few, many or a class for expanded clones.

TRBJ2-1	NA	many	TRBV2	TGTGCCAGCATGAGCGGTAGTTACAATGAGCAGTTCTTC	CASMSGSYNEQFF
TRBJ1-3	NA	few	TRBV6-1	TGTGCCAGCAGTGAACGAAGAGGAAACACCATATATTTT	CASSERRGNTIYF
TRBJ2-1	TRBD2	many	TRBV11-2	TGTGCCAGTAGACTAGCGGGAGTTGGACATGAGCAGTTCTTC	CASRLAGVGHEQFF
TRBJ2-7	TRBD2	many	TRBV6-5	TGTGCCAGCAGTTACTTGTCTAGCGGCCTCTACGAGCAGTACTTC	CASSYLSSGLYEQYF
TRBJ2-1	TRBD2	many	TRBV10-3	TGTGCCATCAGTGACCGGACTAGCGGGGGGGGGCAGTTCTTC	CAISDRTSGGGQFF
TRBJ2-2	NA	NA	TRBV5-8	TGTGCCAGCAGCTTGCGGGGTATTGGTGCCGGGGAGCTGTTTTTT	CASSLRGIGAGELFF
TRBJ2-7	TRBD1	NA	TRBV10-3	TGTGCCACCGGCAGGGACAGAAGCTACGAGCAGTACTTC	CATGRDRSYEQYF
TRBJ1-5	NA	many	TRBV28	TGTGCCAGCAGCCTCACAGGGACCAATCAGCCCCAGCATTTT	CASSLTGTNQPQHF
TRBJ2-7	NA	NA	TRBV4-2	TGTGCCAGCAGCCAAGAGCGGGAAGGTTCCTACGAGCAGTACTTC	CASSQEREGSYEQYF
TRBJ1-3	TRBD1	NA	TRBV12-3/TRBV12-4	TGTGCCAGCAGCCCCGTAGGGGGGACAGTCATTCGGGGGAACACCATATATTTT	CASSPVGGTVIRGNTIYF
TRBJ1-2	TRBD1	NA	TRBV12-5	TGTGCTAGTGGTCAGACAGGGGGCCGTGGCTACACCTTC	CASGQTGGRGYTF
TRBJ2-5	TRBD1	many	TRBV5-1	TGCGCCAGCAGCACCGCCGGGACAGGGATAGAGACCCAGTACTTC	CASSTAGTGIETQYF
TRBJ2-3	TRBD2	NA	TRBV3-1	TGTGCCAGCAGCCAAGACGCAGCGGGGGGAAAAGATACGCAGTATTTT	CASSQDAAGGKDTQYF
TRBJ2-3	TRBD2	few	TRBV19	TGTGCCAGTAGTATAGCAGCTAGCGGGAGAGGTGGTACGCAGTATTTT	CASSIAASGRGGTQYF
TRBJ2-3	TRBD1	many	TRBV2	TGTGCCAGCAGTCGGGACAGTCTCGCCACAGATACGCAGTATTTT	CASSRDSLATDTQYF
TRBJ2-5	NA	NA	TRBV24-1	TGTGCCACCGGTGATAAAGGACGGATCCAAGAGACCCAGTACTTC	CATGDKGRIQETQYF
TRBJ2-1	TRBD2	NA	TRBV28	TGTGCCAGCAGTTTATCTTCCGGGACTAGCGGGAGAAATGAGCAGTTCTTC	CASSLSSGTSGRNEQFF